This entry lists 12 T cell receptor beta chains sequenced from one sample in a study of vaccination effects on CD4 cells after COVID-19. Antigen-specific CD4+ T cell clonotypes were called by their expansion after viral peptide-pool culture in ViraFEST. Cultured cells yielded isolated CD4+ T cells after around 9 days. Prior SARS-CoV-2 infection was absent in the vaccine recipients, as shown by negative nucleocapsid antibodies. No antigen has been assigned to these receptors. The data were produced by immunoSEQ multiplex PCR, yet TCRdb's version contains in-frame clones alone and is incomplete. Among tens of thousands of clones listed, roughly 76% were seen once. Sequenced here: CD4+ T cells from PBMCs cultured with SARS-CoV-2 spike peptides, sampled before COVID-19 vaccination. These TCRs come from a human donor who received a COVID-19 vaccine.

This clone appeared once. The V gene is TRBV4-2, the J gene TRBJ2-2; 11 bases line up with TRBD2. J was trimmed by 5 bases and V by 1 base; bases with no gene match: 9. This CDR3 spans 18 amino acids. Germline V gives CDR1 LGHNA, CDR2 YNFKEQ. The CDR3 DNA follows: TGTGCCAGCAGCCAAGCCCCGGGGACTAGCGGAGGGACCGGGGAGCTGTTTTTT. This encodes CASSQAPGTSGGTGELFF.

The CDR3 DNA sequence: TGTGCCAGCAATTCCAGGGAGGGAACTGAAGCTTTCTTT. It encodes CASNSREGTEAFF. V usage is TRBV2 and J usage is TRBJ1-1, with D perhaps TRBD1 (5 bases). V lost 7 bases and J lost 5, with 14 bases in between. The length of the CDR3 is 13 residues. Germline lookup yields CDR1 SNHLY and CDR2 FYNNEI. The variable domain in full, with the rest retrieved from reference TRBV2 and TRBJ1-1, is EPEVTQTPSHQVTQMGQEVILRCVPISNHLYFYWYRQILGQKVEFLVSFYNNEISEKSEIFDDQFSVERPDGSNFTLKIRSTKLEDSAMYFCASNSREGTEAFFGQGTRLTVV.

The chain combines TRBV6-5 with TRBJ1-1; possible D gene TRBD1, 6 bases. The CDR3 is 11 residues long. V gave up 6 bases and J gave up 11 bases, with 13 bases separating them. In germline, CDR1 is MNHEY, CDR2 SVGAGI. CDR3 in DNA: TGTGCCAGCAGACACGGGGGCCCGGCTTTCTTT. Translating gives CASRHGGPAFF.

V gene TRBV7-3 combines with J gene TRBJ2-7; D perhaps matches TRBD2 (6 bases). Germline V gene data show CDR1 as SGHTA and CDR2 as FQGTGA. V gave up 4 bases and J gave up 3 bases, with 22 bases separating them. The CDR3 extends over 17 amino acids. This CDR3 is CASSSQPIRRGIYEQYF. The CDR3 bases are TGTGCCAGCAGCTCGCAACCCATCCGACGGGGGATCTACGAGCAGTACTTC.

J is TRBJ1-1 and V is TRBV7-2; D possibly corresponds to TRBD1 (6 bases). The germline CDR1 and CDR2 sequences are SGHTA and FQGNSA. V lost 6 bases to trimming and J lost 3 bases, with 14 bases between them. The CDR3 covers 14 residues. CDR3 amino acids: CASRTAGAYTEAFF. CDR3 bases: TGTGCCAGCAGAACCGCGGGGGCTTACACTGAAGCTTTCTTT.

This chain connects TRBV6-5 to TRBJ1-3; the D gene is possibly TRBD1 (5 bases). The germline V gene encodes CDR1 MNHEY and CDR2 SVGAGI. Trimming stripped 10 bases from V and 4 bases from J, with 14 bases between. This CDR3 is 13 amino acids long. In DNA, the CDR3 is TGTGCCACCCAGGCCGGGGCAGGAAACACCATATATTTT. This gives the protein CATQAGAGNTIYF.

This chain connects TRBV19 to TRBJ1-3; no reliable D call. Trimming removed 6 bases from V and 7 bases from J, with 22 bases in between. Germline V gives CDR1 LNHDA, CDR2 SQIVND (reference sequence). This CDR3 is 16 amino acids long. CDR3 protein: CASSSVFPVDVNTIYF. The CDR3 DNA reads as TGTGCCAGTAGCTCGGTCTTTCCAGTGGATGTTAACACCATATATTTT.

The gene calls are TRBV30 and TRBJ1-3; D ambiguous. The V and J ends lost 4 bases and 5 bases respectively, with 12 bases between them. Germline-derived CDR1 and CDR2 are GTSNPN and SVGIG (reference sequence). The CDR3 loop spans 13 amino acids. The CDR3 nucleotides are TGTGCCTGGACCTGGCAGGCCCGAAACACCATATATTTT. It encodes CAWTWQARNTIYF. Complete variable domain (other parts from reference TRBV30 and TRBJ1-3): SQTIHQWPATLVQPVGSPLSLECTVEGTSNPNLYWYRQAAGRGLQLLFYSVGIGQISSEVPQNLSASRPQDRQFILSSKKLLLSDSGFYLCAWTWQARNTIYFGEGSWLTVV.

V gene TRBV7-2 combines with J gene TRBJ1-1, with D tentatively TRBD1 (5 bases). The CDR3 sequence is 15 residues long. CDR1 and CDR2 (germline): SGHTA, FQGNSA. V was trimmed by 4 bases and J by 1 base, leaving 13 bases between them. CDR3 protein: CASSWARGQNTEAFF. The CDR3 bases are TGTGCCAGCAGCTGGGCTAGGGGTCAGAACACTGAAGCTTTCTTT.

The rearrangement joins TRBV3-1 (or the pseudogene TRBV3-2) to TRBJ2-3; D not resolved. Germline CDR1 is LGHDT and CDR2 is YNNKEL (reference sequence). The CDR3 has 14 amino acids. The V end lost 4 bases, the J end lost 0 bases, and 8 bases lay between the germline ends. CDR3 nucleotides: TGTGCCAGCAGCCCCTTCACTAGCACAGATACGCAGTATTTT. Translated, it gives CASSPFTSTDTQYF.

J is TRBJ2-1 and V is TRBV20-1; D is possibly TRBD1 or TRBD2 (6 bases each). Germline V gene lookup returns CDR1 DFQATT and CDR2 SNEGSKA (reference sequence). Trimming removed 3 bases at V and 10 bases at J, with 10 bases between. The CDR3 is 11 amino acids. The CDR3 sequence is CSASRGEEQFF. The DNA for the CDR3 is TGCAGTGCTAGTAGGGGGGAGGAGCAGTTCTTC.

The genes are TRBV24-1 and TRBJ2-3; D is ambiguous. Trimming cost V 2 bases and J 2 bases, with 10 bases left between them. The CDR3 consists of 15 residues. Germline V gene data show CDR1 as KGHDR and CDR2 as SFDVKD. The CDR3 loop reads CATSDSKKATDTQYF. The CDR3 DNA sequence: TGTGCCACCAGTGATTCCAAAAAGGCCACAGATACGCAGTATTTT.